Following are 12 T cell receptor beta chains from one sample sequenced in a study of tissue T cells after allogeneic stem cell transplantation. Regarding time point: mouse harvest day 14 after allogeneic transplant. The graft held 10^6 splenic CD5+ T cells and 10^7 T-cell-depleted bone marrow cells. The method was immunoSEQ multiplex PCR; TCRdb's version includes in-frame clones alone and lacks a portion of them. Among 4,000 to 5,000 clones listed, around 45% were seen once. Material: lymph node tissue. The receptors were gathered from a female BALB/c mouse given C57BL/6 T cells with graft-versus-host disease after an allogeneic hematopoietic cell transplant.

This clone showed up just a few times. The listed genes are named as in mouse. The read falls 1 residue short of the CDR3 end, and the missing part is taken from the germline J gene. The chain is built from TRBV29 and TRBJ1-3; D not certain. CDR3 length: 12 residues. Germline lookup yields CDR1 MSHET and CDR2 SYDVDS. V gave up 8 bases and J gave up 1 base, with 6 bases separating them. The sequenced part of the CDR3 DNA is TGTGCTAGCGCGGGATCTGGAAATACGCTCTAT. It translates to CASAGSGNTLY. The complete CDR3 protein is CASAGSGNTLYF. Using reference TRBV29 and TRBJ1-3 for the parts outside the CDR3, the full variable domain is DMKVTQMPRYLIKRMGENVLLECGQDMSHETMYWYRQDPGLGLQLIYISYDVDSNSEGDIPKGYRVSRKKREHFSLILDSAKTNQTSVYFCASAGSGNTLYFGEGSRLIVV.

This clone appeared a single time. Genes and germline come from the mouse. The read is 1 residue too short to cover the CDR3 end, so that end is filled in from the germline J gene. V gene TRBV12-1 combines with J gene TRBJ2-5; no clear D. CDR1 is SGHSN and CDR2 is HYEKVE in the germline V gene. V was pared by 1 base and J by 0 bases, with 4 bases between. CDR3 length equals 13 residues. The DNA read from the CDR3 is TGTGCCAGCTCTCTTGCAAACCAAGACACCCAGTAC. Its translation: CASSLANQDTQY. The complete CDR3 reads CASSLANQDTQYF.

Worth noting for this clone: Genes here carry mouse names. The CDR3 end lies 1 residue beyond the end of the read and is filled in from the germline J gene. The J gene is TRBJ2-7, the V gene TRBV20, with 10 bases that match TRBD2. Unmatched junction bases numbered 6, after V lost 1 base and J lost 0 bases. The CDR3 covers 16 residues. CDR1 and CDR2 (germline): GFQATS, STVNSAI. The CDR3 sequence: CGARGDWGRSSYEQYF. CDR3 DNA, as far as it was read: TGTGGTGCTAGGGGGGACTGGGGTAGGAGCTCCTATGAACAGTAC.

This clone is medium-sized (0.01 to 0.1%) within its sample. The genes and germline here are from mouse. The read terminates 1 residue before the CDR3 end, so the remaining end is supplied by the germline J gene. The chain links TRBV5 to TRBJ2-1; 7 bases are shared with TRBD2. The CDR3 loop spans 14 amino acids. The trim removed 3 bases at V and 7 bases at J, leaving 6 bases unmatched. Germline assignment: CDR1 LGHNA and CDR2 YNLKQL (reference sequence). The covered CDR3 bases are TGTGCCAGCAGCCAGGATGGGGGGACGGCTGAGCAGTTC. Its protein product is CASSQDGGTAEQF. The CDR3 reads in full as CASSQDGGTAEQFF.

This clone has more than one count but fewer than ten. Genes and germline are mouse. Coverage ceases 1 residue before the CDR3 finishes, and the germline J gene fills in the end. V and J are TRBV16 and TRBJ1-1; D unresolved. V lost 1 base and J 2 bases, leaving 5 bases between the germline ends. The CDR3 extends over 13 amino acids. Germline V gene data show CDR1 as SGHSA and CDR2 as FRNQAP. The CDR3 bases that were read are TGTGCAAGCAGCTTAGTAGGCAACACAGAAGTCTTC. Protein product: CASSLVGNTEVF. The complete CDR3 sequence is CASSLVGNTEVFF.

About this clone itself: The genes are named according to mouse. The covered CDR3 bases are TGTGCCAGCAGAGACAGGGTCTCCTATGAACAGTAC. The encoded protein is CASRDRVSYEQY. The complete CDR3 protein is CASRDRVSYEQYF. This chain links TRBV15 with TRBJ2-7, with 7 positions matching TRBD1. From the germline J gene comes the end of the CDR3, since the read stops 1 residue before it. J lost 0 bases, V lost 6 bases, and 2 bases had no gene match. This CDR3 spans 13 amino acids. CDR1 is SGHND, CDR2 FRSKSL, per germline.

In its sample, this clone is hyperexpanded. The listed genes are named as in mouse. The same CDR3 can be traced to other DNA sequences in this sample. The CDR3 reads CASSSGQYEQYF. The sequenced part of the CDR3 DNA is TGTGCTAGCAGTTCCGGACAGTATGAACAGTAC. This sequence joins TRBV29 and TRBJ2-7, with D perhaps matching TRBD1 (6 bases). The read finishes 1 residue shy of the CDR3 end, and the germline J gene is used to complete it. CDR3 size: 12 residues. CDR1 MSHET and CDR2 SYDVDS come from the germline V gene. The V gene lost 4 bases and the J gene lost 4 bases, with 8 bases spanning the gap. The variable domain in full, with the rest retrieved from reference TRBV29 and TRBJ2-7, is DMKVTQMPRYLIKRMGENVLLECGQDMSHETMYWYRQDPGLGLQLIYISYDVDSNSEGDIPKGYRVSRKKREHFSLILDSAKTNQTSVYFCASSSGQYEQYFGPGTRLTVL.

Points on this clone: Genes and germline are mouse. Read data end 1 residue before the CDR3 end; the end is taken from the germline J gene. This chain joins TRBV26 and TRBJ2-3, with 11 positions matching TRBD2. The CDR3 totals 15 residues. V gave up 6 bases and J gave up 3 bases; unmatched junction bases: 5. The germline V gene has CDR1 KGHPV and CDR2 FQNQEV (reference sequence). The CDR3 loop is CASSPDWGGAETLYF. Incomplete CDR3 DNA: TGTGCCAGCAGCCCCGACTGGGGGGGGGCAGAAACGCTGTAT.

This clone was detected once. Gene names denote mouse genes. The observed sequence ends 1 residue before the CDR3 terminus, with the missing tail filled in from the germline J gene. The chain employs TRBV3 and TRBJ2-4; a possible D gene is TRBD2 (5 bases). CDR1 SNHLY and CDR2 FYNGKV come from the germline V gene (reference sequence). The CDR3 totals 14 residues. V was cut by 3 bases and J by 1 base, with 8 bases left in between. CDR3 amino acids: CASSLIGGQNTLYF. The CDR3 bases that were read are TGTGCCAGCAGCTTGATTGGGGGTCAAAACACCTTGTAC.

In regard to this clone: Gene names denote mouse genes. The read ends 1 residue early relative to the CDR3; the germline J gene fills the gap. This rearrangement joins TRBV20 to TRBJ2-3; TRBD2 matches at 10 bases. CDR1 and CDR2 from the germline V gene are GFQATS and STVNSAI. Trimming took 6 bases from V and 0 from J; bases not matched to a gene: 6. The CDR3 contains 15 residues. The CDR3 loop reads CGARLGGGSAETLYF. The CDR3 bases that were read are TGTGGTGCACGACTGGGGGGCGGTAGTGCAGAAACGCTGTAT.

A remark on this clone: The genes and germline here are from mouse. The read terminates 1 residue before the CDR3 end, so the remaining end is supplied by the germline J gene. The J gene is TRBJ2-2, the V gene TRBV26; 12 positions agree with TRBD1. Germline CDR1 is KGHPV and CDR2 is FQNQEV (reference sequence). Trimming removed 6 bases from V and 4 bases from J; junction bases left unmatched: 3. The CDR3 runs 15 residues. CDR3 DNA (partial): TGTGCCAGCAGCCGGGACAGGGGGCGCACCGGGCAGCTCTAC. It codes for CASSRDRGRTGQLY. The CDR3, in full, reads CASSRDRGRTGQLYF.

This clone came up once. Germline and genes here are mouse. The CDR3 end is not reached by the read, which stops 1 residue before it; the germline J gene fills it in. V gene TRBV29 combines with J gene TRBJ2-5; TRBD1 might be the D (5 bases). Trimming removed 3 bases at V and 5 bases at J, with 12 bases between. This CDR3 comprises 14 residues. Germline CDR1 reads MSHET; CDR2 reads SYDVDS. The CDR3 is CASSFRQGRDTQYF. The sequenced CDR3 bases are TGTGCTAGCAGTTTTCGGCAGGGAAGAGACACCCAGTAC.